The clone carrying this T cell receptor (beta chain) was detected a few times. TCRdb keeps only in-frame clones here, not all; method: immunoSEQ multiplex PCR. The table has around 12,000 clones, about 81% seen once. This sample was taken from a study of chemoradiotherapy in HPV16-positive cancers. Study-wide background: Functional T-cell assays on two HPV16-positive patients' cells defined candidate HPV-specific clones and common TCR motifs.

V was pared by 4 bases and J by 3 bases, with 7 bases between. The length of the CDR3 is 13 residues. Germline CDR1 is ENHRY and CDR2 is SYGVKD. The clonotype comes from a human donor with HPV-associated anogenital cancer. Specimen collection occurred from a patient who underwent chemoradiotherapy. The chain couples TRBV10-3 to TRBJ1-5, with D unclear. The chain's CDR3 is CAISVEINQPQHF. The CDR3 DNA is TGTGCCATCAGTGTGGAGATCAATCAGCCCCAGCATTTT.